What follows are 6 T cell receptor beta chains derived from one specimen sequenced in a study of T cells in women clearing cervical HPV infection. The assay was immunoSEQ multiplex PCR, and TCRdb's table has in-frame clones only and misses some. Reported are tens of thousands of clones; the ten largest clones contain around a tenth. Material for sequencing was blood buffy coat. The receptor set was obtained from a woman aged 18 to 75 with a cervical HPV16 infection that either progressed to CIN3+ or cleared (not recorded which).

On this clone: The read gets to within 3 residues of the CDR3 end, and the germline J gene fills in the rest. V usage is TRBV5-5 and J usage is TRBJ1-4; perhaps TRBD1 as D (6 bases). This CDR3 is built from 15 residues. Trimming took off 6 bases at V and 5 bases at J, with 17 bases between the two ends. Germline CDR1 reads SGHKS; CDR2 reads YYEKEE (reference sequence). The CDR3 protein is CASTTLGQTNEKLFF. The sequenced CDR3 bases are TGTGCCAGCACCACATTAGGACAGACAAATGAAAAA. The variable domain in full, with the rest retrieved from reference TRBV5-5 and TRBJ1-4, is DAGVTQSPTHLIKTRGQQVTLRCSPISGHKSVSWYQQVLGQGPQFIFQYYEKEERGRGNFPDRFSARQFPNYSSELNVNALLLGDSALYLCASTTLGQTNEKLFFGSGTQLSVL.

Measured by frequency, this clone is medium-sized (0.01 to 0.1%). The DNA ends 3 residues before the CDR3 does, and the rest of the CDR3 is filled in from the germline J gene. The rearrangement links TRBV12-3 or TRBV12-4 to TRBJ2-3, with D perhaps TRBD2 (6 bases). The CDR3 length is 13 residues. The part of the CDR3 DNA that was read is TGTGCCAGCAGTTTAGTTGGGGGGAACACG. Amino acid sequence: CASSLVGGNT. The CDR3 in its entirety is CASSLVGGNTQYF.

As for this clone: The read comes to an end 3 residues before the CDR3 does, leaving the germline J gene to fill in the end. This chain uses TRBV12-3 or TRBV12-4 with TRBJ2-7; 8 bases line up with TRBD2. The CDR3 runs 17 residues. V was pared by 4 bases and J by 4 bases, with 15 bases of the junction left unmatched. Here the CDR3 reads CASSSPRGAGKLYEQYF. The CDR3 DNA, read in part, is TGTGCCAGCAGTTCTCCGCGGGGGGCGGGCAAACTTTACGAG.

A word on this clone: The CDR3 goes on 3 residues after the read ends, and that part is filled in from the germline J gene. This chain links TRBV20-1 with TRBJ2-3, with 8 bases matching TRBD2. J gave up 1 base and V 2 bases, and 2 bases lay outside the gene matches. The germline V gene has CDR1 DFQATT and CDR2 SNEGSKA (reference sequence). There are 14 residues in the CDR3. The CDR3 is CSARIAGRTDTQYF. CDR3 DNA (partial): TGCAGTGCTAGAATAGCGGGACGCACAGATACG.

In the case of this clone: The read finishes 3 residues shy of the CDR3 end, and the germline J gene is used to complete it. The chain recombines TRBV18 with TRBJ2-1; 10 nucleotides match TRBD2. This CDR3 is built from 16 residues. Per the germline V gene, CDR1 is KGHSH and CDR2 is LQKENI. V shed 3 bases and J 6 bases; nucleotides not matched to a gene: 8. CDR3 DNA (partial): TGTGCCAGCTCACCTACACTAGCGGGGCCGCCCAATGAG. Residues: CASSPTLAGPPNE. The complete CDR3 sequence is CASSPTLAGPPNEQFF.

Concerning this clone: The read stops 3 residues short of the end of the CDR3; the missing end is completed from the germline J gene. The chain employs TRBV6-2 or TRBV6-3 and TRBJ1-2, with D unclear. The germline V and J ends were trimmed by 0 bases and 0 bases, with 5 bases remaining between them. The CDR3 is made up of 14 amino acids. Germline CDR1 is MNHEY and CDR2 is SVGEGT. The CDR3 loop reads CASSYSRANYGYTF. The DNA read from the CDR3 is TGTGCCAGCAGTTACTCGCGGGCTAACTATGGC.